The 9 T cell receptor beta chains below come from one sample, sequenced in a study of shared clonotypes between healthy human individuals. TCRdb keeps only in-frame clones here, not all; method: immunoSEQ multiplex PCR. The data hold approximately 2.4 million clones, with nearly 97% observed a single time. Source material: naive CD4+ T cells sorted from blood. Specified subset: CD45RA+ positively selected. The receptors were sampled from a man in his late teens or twenties in good health.

This sequence joins TRBV19 and TRBJ2-7; tentatively, D is TRBD1 or TRBD2 (5 bases each). CDR3 length: 15 residues. V lost 4 bases and J 2 bases, leaving 15 bases between the germline ends. The germline V gene has CDR1 LNHDA and CDR2 SQIVND (reference sequence). The CDR3 sequence is CASSTTGTTTYEQYF. CDR3 sequence (DNA): TGTGCCAGTAGTACTACCGGGACGACCACCTACGAGCAGTACTTC.

This chain links TRBV2 with TRBJ1-3; D not certain. There are 14 residues in the CDR3. Trimming cost V 1 base and J 2 bases, with 6 bases left between them. Germline loops: CDR1 SNHLY, CDR2 FYNNEI. The DNA for the CDR3 is TGTGCCAGCAGTGAAGAACAGACTGGAAACACCATATATTTT. It yields the protein CASSEEQTGNTIYF.

This clone was seen once. V gene TRBV11-2 combines with J gene TRBJ2-1; D is uncertain. This CDR3 is 15 amino acids long. V was clipped by 0 bases and J by 4 bases, with 10 bases between them. In germline, CDR1 is SGHAT, CDR2 FQNNGV. The CDR3 spells CASSLDPRQYNEQFF. The DNA of the CDR3 is TGTGCCAGCAGCTTAGATCCACGGCAGTACAATGAGCAGTTCTTC.

This clone was picked up one time. This sample also contains other DNA sequences that code for the same CDR3. V gene TRBV18 combines with J gene TRBJ1-6, with TRBD1 matching 8 bases. The CDR3 length is 17 residues. Germline V lookup: CDR1 KGHSH, CDR2 LQKENI. Trimming took 3 bases from V and 0 from J; bases not matched to a gene: 4. The CDR3 nucleotides are TGTGCCAGCTCACCTCGGGACAGGAGCTCCTATAATTCACCCCTCCACTTT. Residues: CASSPRDRSSYNSPLHF.

This rearrangement joins TRBV6-5 to TRBJ1-1, with 7 nucleotides matching TRBD1. The CDR3 length is 14 residues. CDR1 is MNHEY, CDR2 SVGAGI, per germline. V lost 6 bases to trimming and J lost 0 bases; unmatched junction nucleotides: 4. CDR3 in DNA: TGTGCCAGCAGCGGACAGGCGATGAACACTGAAGCTTTCTTT. The encoded protein is CASSGQAMNTEAFF.

This chain links TRBV7-3 with TRBJ2-1, with 8 positions matching TRBD1. J lost 5 bases, V lost 2 bases, and 5 bases had no gene match. Per germline, CDR1 SGHTA and CDR2 FQGTGA. This CDR3 has 15 amino acids. The DNA of the CDR3 is TGTGCCAGCAGCTTAGGACAGGGTTGGGACAATGAGCAGTTCTTC. Translated: CASSLGQGWDNEQFF.

The chain links TRBV27 to TRBJ1-2; TRBD1 is a possible D gene (5 bases). From germline, CDR1 is MNHEY and CDR2 SMNVEV (reference sequence). The V gene lost 5 bases and the J gene lost 6 bases, with 10 bases spanning the gap. CDR3 length: 12 amino acids. For the CDR3, the DNA is TGTGCCAGCAGTAGGGGTTACGATGGCTACACCTTC. It specifies CASSRGYDGYTF.

With regard to this clone: One end of the junction does not line up with germline, which may come from a read error. The chain carries TRBV28 and TRBJ2-7; 7 bases line up with TRBD1. Germline assignment: CDR1 MDHEN and CDR2 SYDVKM. The length of the CDR3 is 13 residues. Here the CDR3 reads CASSLRQGTPGTF. CDR3 nucleotide sequence: TGTGCCAGCAGTTTAAGACAGGGCACCCCTGGGACCTTC.

The rearrangement joins TRBV6-6 to TRBJ1-2; possibly TRBD1 for D (6 bases). Trimming took 6 bases from V and 4 from J, leaving 12 bases between them. This CDR3 is built from 13 residues. CDR1 and CDR2 from the germline V gene are MNHNY and SVGAGI (reference sequence). For the CDR3, the DNA is TGTGCCAGCAGAAGCCAACAGGGCTATGGCTACACCTTC. This translates into CASRSQQGYGYTF.